What follows describes a single T cell receptor (beta chain). TCRdb's copy holds only in-frame clones and misses some; the assay was immunoSEQ multiplex PCR. The repertoire consists of 150,000 to 200,000 clones, with more than 80% occurring once and the leading ten covering 6.1%. The CDR3 extends over 14 amino acids. The V gene lost 5 bases and the J gene lost 0 bases, with 10 bases spanning the gap. Germline loops: CDR1 SNHLY, CDR2 FYNNEI. This sample was included in a study of T cell responses to AZD1222 COVID-19 vaccine. This chain connects TRBV2 to TRBJ2-5; D gene uncertain. The sample was peripheral blood, taken on day 0 of AZD1222 vaccination. This sequence originates from an adult in good health. DNA for the CDR3: TGTGCCAGCAGTCGTAACGGATACCAAGAGACCCAGTACTTC. Its protein product is CASSRNGYQETQYF.